This TCR beta chain was captured by sequencing in a study of PD-1 blockade in classical Hodgkin lymphoma. Study context: Patients got intravenous nivolumab 3 mg/kg every 2 weeks.

Clones were read by immunoSEQ multiplex PCR, and TCRdb kept only the in-frame ones, dropping some. The sample yields some 31,000 clones, more than 60% seen once. CDR3 length: 14 amino acids. Germline values: CDR1 SNHLY, CDR2 FYNNEI. V gave up 7 bases and J gave up 8 bases; unmatched junction bases: 7. The sample holds a few counts of this clone. Its specificity is not known. Study-level results: Compared with healthy donors, newly diagnosed patients reportedly showed lower baseline TCR diversity. Before treatment, complete responders showed about the same diversity as newly diagnosed patients. The authors have not defined what causes the repertoire differences, possibly disease activity or prior therapy.

All patients experienced relapse after autologous stem cell transplantation, and brentuximab vedotin exposure was variable. This chain connects TRBV2 to TRBJ1-6, with 8 bases matching TRBD1. The TCR sequence derives from a human donor with classical Hodgkin lymphoma. The input for sequencing was peripheral blood mononuclear cells (PBMCs), taken before the second cycle of nivolumab. The CDR3 protein is CASTSDREDSPLHF. The CDR3 region has the DNA TGTGCCAGCACGTCGGACAGGGAGGATTCACCCCTCCACTTT.